This T cell receptor (beta chain) is drawn from a study of T cells after yellow fever vaccination. This clonotype was found many times. Its antigen is undetermined. CDR3 length: 18 amino acids. Germline V gives CDR1 SGHTA, CDR2 FQGNSA. V trimming: 1 base; J trimming: 3 bases; junction bases outside the gene matches: 9. Study-wide points: At approximately 95% for CD4 and over 80% for CD8, most primary-vaccination clones showed up again after the booster.

The TCR cDNA carried a universal primer site and UMIs from 5'RACE template switching. TCRdb called the 5' RACE reads again in MiXCR, with one record for every CDR3 protein. The sample has 110,000 to 150,000 distinct CDR3 sequences; roughly 6.7% are singletons. This chain links TRBV7-2 with TRBJ2-1; 10 positions match TRBD2. The receptor was derived from a man aged 25 to 45 who received the YFV17D yellow fever vaccine. The source was CD4+ T cells sorted from PBMCs, collected 10 days after the yellow fever booster vaccination. The CDR3 nucleotides are TGTGCCAGCAGCTTAGGGACTAGCGGAAGGGGAAACTACAATGAGCAGTTCTTC. It is translated as CASSLGTSGRGNYNEQFF.